This T cell receptor beta chain was obtained from a study of cytomegalovirus exposure and HLA in healthy donors. General study results and limits: Later findings reportedly placed an Asian-associated ancestry cluster below the roughly 660-donor mean for N-insertions. Several of the most significant clusters were apparently associated with common viral pathogens in a later analysis. Some public TCRs appeared in many individuals, while most sequences were rare. Three chains tied to CMV proved CMV antigen-specific in vitro.

It was with 60 Vbeta and 13 Jbeta primers that the PCR ran. Libraries were prepared by immunoSEQ multiplex PCR; TCRdb keeps only in-frame clonotypes and omits some of them. Among some 130,000 clones, about three quarters were seen once, and the ten largest hold 3% to 5%. In germline, CDR1 is SGDLS, CDR2 YYNGEE. The CDR3 covers 17 residues. The germline V and J ends were trimmed by 5 bases and 4 bases, with 21 bases remaining between them. Note on this clone: Its specificity is unknown.

This chain connects TRBV9 to TRBJ2-2; perhaps TRBD2 as D (6 bases). Source material: PBMCs. This receptor was identified in a male donor in good health and CMV-seronegative. CDR3 bases: TGTGCCAGCAGTCGAACCGGGGGTCCGAGGACCACCGGGGAGCTGTTTTTT. It translates to CASSRTGGPRTTGELFF. The variable domain in full, completed from reference TRBV9 and TRBJ2-2, reads DSGVTQTPKHLITATGQRVTLRCSPRSGDLSVYWYQQSLDQGLQFLIQYYNGEERAKGNILERFSAQQFPDLHSELNLSSLELGDSALYFCASSRTGGPRTTGELFFGEGSRLTVL.